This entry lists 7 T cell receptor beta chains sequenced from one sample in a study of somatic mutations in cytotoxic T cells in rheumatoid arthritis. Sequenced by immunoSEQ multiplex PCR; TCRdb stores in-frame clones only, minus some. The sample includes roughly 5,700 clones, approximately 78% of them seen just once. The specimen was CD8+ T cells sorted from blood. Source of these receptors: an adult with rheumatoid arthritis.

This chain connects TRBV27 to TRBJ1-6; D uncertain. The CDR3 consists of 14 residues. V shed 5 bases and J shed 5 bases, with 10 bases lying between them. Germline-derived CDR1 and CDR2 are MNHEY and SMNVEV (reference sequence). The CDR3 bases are TGTGCCAGCAGTCCAGGACTGGATAATTCACCCCTCCACTTT. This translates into CASSPGLDNSPLHF.

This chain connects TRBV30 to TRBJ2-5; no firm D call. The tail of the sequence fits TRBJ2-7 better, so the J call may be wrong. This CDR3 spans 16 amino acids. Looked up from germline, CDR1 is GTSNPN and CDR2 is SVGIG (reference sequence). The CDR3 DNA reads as TGTGCCTGGAGTGTACTTTTTAGCCCCCTCGCCTACGAGCAGTACTTC. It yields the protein CAWSVLFSPLAYEQYF.

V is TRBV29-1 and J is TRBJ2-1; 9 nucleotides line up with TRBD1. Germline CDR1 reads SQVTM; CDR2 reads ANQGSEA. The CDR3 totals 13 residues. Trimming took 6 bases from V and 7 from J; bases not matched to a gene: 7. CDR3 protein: CSVLQGAPNEQFF. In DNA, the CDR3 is TGCAGCGTCTTACAGGGGGCACCGAATGAGCAGTTCTTC.

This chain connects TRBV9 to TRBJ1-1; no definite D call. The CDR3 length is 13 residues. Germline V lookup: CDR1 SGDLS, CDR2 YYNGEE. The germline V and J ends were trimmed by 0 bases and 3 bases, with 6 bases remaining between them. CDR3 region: CASSVAEYTEAFF. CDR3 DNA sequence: TGTGCCAGCAGCGTAGCGGAGTACACTGAAGCTTTCTTT.

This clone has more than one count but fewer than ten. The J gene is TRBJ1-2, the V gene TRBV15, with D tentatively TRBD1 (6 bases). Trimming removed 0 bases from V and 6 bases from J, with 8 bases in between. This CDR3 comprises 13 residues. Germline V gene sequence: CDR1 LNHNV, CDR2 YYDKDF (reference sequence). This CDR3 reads CATSREEGDGYTF. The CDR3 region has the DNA TGTGCCACCAGCAGAGAGGAGGGGGATGGCTACACCTTC. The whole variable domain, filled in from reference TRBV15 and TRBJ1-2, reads DAMVIQNPRYQVTQFGKPVTLSCSQTLNHNVMYWYQQKSSQAPKLLFHYYDKDFNNEADTPDNFQSRRPNTSFCFLDIRSPGLGDTAMYLCATSREEGDGYTFGSGTRLTVV.

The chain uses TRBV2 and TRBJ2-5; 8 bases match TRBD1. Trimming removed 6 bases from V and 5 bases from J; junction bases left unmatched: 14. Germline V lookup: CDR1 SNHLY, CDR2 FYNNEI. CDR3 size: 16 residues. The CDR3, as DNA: TGTGCCAGCAGGGAAAAAGAGACAGGGGTGGTGGAGACCCAGTACTTC. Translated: CASREKETGVVETQYF.

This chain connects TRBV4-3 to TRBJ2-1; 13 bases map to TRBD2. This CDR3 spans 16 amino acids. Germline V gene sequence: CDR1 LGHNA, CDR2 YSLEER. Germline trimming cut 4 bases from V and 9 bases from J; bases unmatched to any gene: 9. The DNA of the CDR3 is TGCGCCAGCAGCCCCCCTGGACTAGCGGGAGTAGCTGAGCAGTTCTTC. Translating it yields CASSPPGLAGVAEQFF.